These 18 T cell receptor beta chains were sequenced from one sample in a study of T cells after yellow fever vaccination. Each CDR3 protein gets one entry after TCRdb re-called the 5' RACE reads with MiXCR. The table has roughly 500,000 distinct CDR3 sequences, about a fifth seen once. The material was PBMCs, obtained 15 days after the yellow fever booster vaccination. These receptors all come from a young man who received the YFV17D yellow fever vaccine.

The V call is TRBV18, the J call TRBJ2-6, with TRBD1 matching 9 bases. Germline trimming cut 2 bases from V and 4 bases from J; bases unmatched to any gene: 9. Germline assignment: CDR1 KGHSH and CDR2 LQKENI. The CDR3 length is 18 residues. The CDR3 reads CASSPWDRVVSGANVLTF. Written as DNA, the CDR3 is TGTGCCAGCTCACCATGGGACAGGGTAGTATCCGGGGCCAACGTCCTGACTTTC.

This chain's CDR3 is CSAEGHAGDEQFF. CDR3 coding DNA: TGCAGTGCTGAGGGCCACGCAGGCGATGAGCAGTTCTTC. The chain joins TRBV20-1 to TRBJ2-1, with D possibly being TRBD2 (5 bases). The germline V gene encodes CDR1 DFQATT and CDR2 SNEGSKA (reference sequence). There are 13 residues in the CDR3. Trimming took 5 bases from V and 8 from J, leaving 16 bases between them.

The rearrangement uses TRBV6-5 and TRBJ2-1; D possibly corresponds to TRBD2 (6 bases). V lost 2 bases and J 9 bases, leaving 11 bases between the germline ends. The CDR3 is made up of 13 amino acids. Germline CDR1 and CDR2: MNHEY and SVGAGI. CDR3 DNA sequence: TGTGCCAGCAGTTACCCCCTAGCGAGTGAGCAGTTCTTC. Its protein is CASSYPLASEQFF.

This clonotype has only a few counts. The chain recombines TRBV29-1 with TRBJ2-5; 7 bases align to TRBD2. CDR3 length equals 14 residues. The ends lost 6 bases at V and 4 bases at J; junction bases unmatched: 11. Germline assignment: CDR1 SQVTM and CDR2 ANQGSEA. Here the CDR3 reads CSVDRITGGETQYF. CDR3 DNA sequence: TGCAGCGTAGACCGAATAACGGGGGGAGAGACCCAGTACTTC.

This clonotype was found a few times. The V call is TRBV9, the J call TRBJ1-2, with 8 nucleotides matching TRBD1. Trimming removed 3 bases from V and 7 bases from J; junction bases left unmatched: 14. The CDR3 runs to 16 residues. Germline V lookup: CDR1 SGDLS, CDR2 YYNGEE. CDR3 nucleotide sequence: TGTGCCAGCAGCGCCCTGGACGCGGACAGGGAGGGTGGCTACACCTTC. This gives the protein CASSALDADREGGYTF.

This clonotype was counted only a few times. V is TRBV5-6 and J is TRBJ1-1, with D perhaps matching TRBD1 (5 bases). The length of the CDR3 is 14 residues. V gave up 1 base and J gave up 0 bases, with 7 bases separating them. The germline gives CDR1 SGHDT, CDR2 YYEEEE. In DNA form, the CDR3 reads TGTGCCAGCAGCTTGCGGGGCTTGAACACTGAAGCTTTCTTT. Protein sequence: CASSLRGLNTEAFF.

This clonotype appeared a few times. The V gene is TRBV20-1, the J gene TRBJ1-1; no clear D. The CDR3 spans 11 residues. Germline V lookup: CDR1 DFQATT, CDR2 SNEGSKA (reference sequence). Trimming pared 3 bases from V and 4 bases from J, leaving 6 bases between. CDR3 sequence: CSASKFTEAFF. CDR3 nucleotide sequence: TGCAGTGCTAGTAAGTTCACTGAAGCTTTCTTT.

This clonotype was counted between two and nine times. CDR3 region: CASSLAAGQVNTGELFF. CDR3 bases: TGCGCCAGCAGCTTGGCGGCGGGACAGGTGAACACCGGGGAGCTGTTTTTT. This rearrangement joins TRBV5-1 to TRBJ2-2, with 8 bases matching TRBD1. The V gene's germline CDR1 is SGHRS and CDR2 YFSETQ. This CDR3 has 17 amino acids. Unmatched junction bases numbered 5, after V lost 0 bases and J lost 1 base. The complete variable domain, with remaining parts taken from reference TRBV5-1 and TRBJ2-2, reads KAGVTQTPRYLIKTRGQQVTLSCSPISGHRSVSWYQQTPGQGLQFLFEYFSETQRNKGNFPGRFSGRQFSNSRSEMNVSTLELGDSALYLCASSLAAGQVNTGELFFGEGSRLTVL.

This chain connects TRBV28 to TRBJ2-7, with D perhaps TRBD1 or TRBD2 (6 bases each). V lost 1 base and J 6 bases, leaving 31 bases between the germline ends. Germline CDR1 and CDR2: MDHEN and SYDVKM. The CDR3 is 20 residues long. The CDR3 DNA follows: TGTGCCAGCAGTTTATCAGTGTTGGGAAGGGGGGCTGGAGGCCAACTCGAGCAGTACTTC. This encodes CASSLSVLGRGAGGQLEQYF.

V usage is TRBV20-1 and J usage is TRBJ2-7; no clear D. Trimming took off 2 bases at V and 3 bases at J, with 14 bases between the two ends. The germline V gene encodes CDR1 DFQATT and CDR2 SNEGSKA (reference sequence). This CDR3 contains 14 residues. In nucleotides, the CDR3 is TGCAGTGCTAGAATCGACTCCCCTTTCTACGAGCAGTACTTC. Translation gives CSARIDSPFYEQYF.

CDR3 bases: TGTGCCAGCAGCTCAGCGGGAGGGCCAGGTGATACGCAGTATTTT. Its translation: CASSSAGGPGDTQYF. The chain joins TRBV7-6 to TRBJ2-3; 10 nucleotides align to TRBD2. V lost 4 bases and J lost 6; bases outside the gene matches: 7. The CDR3 has 15 amino acids. Germline CDR1 reads SGHVS; CDR2 reads FNYEAQ.

The V and J genes are TRBV20-1 and TRBJ2-5, with TRBD2 as a possible D gene (7 bases). The germline gives CDR1 DFQATT, CDR2 SNEGSKA (reference sequence). This CDR3 comprises 15 residues. V lost 3 bases and J lost 7, with 21 bases in between. CDR3: CSASGVRGPGGTQYF. CDR3 nucleotide sequence: TGCAGTGCTAGCGGCGTCAGGGGCCCGGGGGGGACCCAGTACTTC.

The genes are TRBV6-1 and TRBJ2-2; 7 nucleotides match TRBD2. Per the germline V gene, CDR1 is MNHNS and CDR2 is SASEGT. V shed 8 bases, J shed 1 base, and the junction held 7 bases outside the gene matches. This CDR3 is built from 15 residues. The CDR3: CASHSPGGNTGELFF. The CDR3 DNA reads TGTGCCAGCCATTCCCCGGGAGGGAACACCGGGGAGCTGTTTTTT.

The table lists this clonotype with a few counts. The chain has TRBV7-2 and TRBJ2-7; 7 nucleotides agree with TRBD1. Germline values: CDR1 SGHTA, CDR2 FQGNSA. Trimming removed 5 bases from V and 3 bases from J; junction bases left unmatched: 10. This CDR3 is built from 15 residues. The CDR3 sequence: CASSPEGQTYYEQYF. CDR3 DNA: TGTGCCAGCAGCCCCGAGGGACAGACCTACTACGAGCAGTACTTC.

A few counts support this clonotype. The rearrangement uses TRBV19 and TRBJ2-5; D unresolved. The germline V and J ends were trimmed by 3 bases and 5 bases, with 16 bases remaining between them. Germline values: CDR1 LNHDA, CDR2 SQIVND (reference sequence). The CDR3 covers 15 residues. In DNA, the CDR3 is TGTGCCAGTAGTATCTCAGGACCCCAAAGGGAGACCCAGTACTTC. As protein: CASSISGPQRETQYF.

The rearrangement joins TRBV5-1 to TRBJ2-1, with D perhaps matching TRBD2 (5 bases). The CDR3 is made up of 15 amino acids. Germline V gene sequence: CDR1 SGHRS, CDR2 YFSETQ. The germline V and J ends were trimmed by 0 bases and 8 bases, with 15 bases remaining between them. The CDR3 reads CASSLVSGQWDEQFF. CDR3 DNA sequence: TGCGCCAGCAGCTTGGTAAGCGGCCAGTGGGATGAGCAGTTCTTC.

In its sample, this clonotype was seen a few times. V is TRBV20-1 and J is TRBJ2-2; TRBD2 matches 11 bases. In germline, CDR1 is DFQATT, CDR2 SNEGSKA (reference sequence). V trimming: 7 bases; J trimming: 2 bases; junction bases outside the gene matches: 6. The CDR3 sequence is 15 residues long. The CDR3: CSVVTSGANTGELFF. CDR3 bases: TGCAGTGTCGTGACTAGCGGGGCCAACACCGGGGAGCTGTTTTTT.

This clonotype was counted a few times. The CDR3 coding sequence is TGCGCCAGCAGTCGGGACAGGATCACAGATACGCAGTATTTT. Its protein is CASSRDRITDTQYF. V usage is TRBV5-1 and J usage is TRBJ2-3, with 8 bases that match TRBD1. The CDR3 has 14 amino acids. Germline trimming cut 5 bases from V and 2 bases from J; bases unmatched to any gene: 4. CDR1 and CDR2 (germline): SGHRS, YFSETQ.